This entry lists 10 T cell receptor beta chains sequenced from one sample in a study of cytomegalovirus exposure and HLA in healthy donors. 60 Vbeta and 13 Jbeta primers were used in PCR. Some clones are missing from TCRdb's copy, which holds only in-frame ones; the method was immunoSEQ multiplex PCR. Among 150,000 to 200,000 clones listed, more than 75% were seen once. Sample: PBMCs. These receptor sequences come from a woman in her late teens or twenties in good health and CMV-seronegative.

This sequence joins TRBV25-1 and TRBJ2-3, with 8 bases aligning to TRBD1. Germline loops: CDR1 MGHDK, CDR2 SYGVNS. V was pared by 3 bases and J by 5 bases, with 4 bases of the junction left unmatched. This CDR3 contains 14 residues. The CDR3 DNA reads as TGTGCCAGCAGTGACCCGACAGGGGTAGATACGCAGTATTTT. This gives the protein CASSDPTGVDTQYF.

This clone was seen a single time. The rearrangement links TRBV9 to TRBJ2-7, with 12 bases aligning to TRBD2. Germline trimming cut 2 bases from V and 5 bases from J; bases unmatched to any gene: 8. This CDR3 is 16 amino acids long. Germline V gene sequence: CDR1 SGDLS, CDR2 YYNGEE. CDR3 nucleotides: TGTGCCAGCAGCGTTACACTAGCGGGAGGTGTAAACGAGCAGTACTTC. Amino acid sequence: CASSVTLAGGVNEQYF.

The chain links TRBV19 to TRBJ2-3; 11 positions agree with TRBD2. The CDR3 is made up of 16 amino acids. Germline assignment: CDR1 LNHDA and CDR2 SQIVND (reference sequence). V lost 4 bases and J lost 6; bases outside the gene matches: 9. The CDR3 bases are TGTGCCAGTAGTACCCACGCGGCTAGCGGGGGGGATACGCAGTATTTT. Its translation: CASSTHAASGGDTQYF.

The chain recombines TRBV6-1 with TRBJ2-1; no clear D. The germline CDR1 and CDR2 sequences are MNHNS and SASEGT. Trimming shortened V by 5 bases and J by 4 bases, and 9 bases separated the two germline ends. The CDR3 contains 13 residues. The CDR3 bases are TGTGCCAGCAGTCTCGACGGGTACAATGAGCAGTTCTTC. Its translation is CASSLDGYNEQFF.

J is TRBJ2-3 and V is TRBV6-4, with TRBD1 identical over 10 bases. CDR3 length: 18 residues. Germline CDR1 is MRHNA and CDR2 is SNTAGT. V lost 3 bases and J lost 6; bases outside the gene matches: 15. CDR3 in amino acids: CASSEYNERQGARDTQYF. The CDR3, as DNA: TGTGCCAGCAGTGAATACAACGAGCGACAGGGGGCGCGGGATACGCAGTATTTT.

A few counts support this clone. The chain joins TRBV7-9 to TRBJ2-3, with 8 bases aligning to TRBD2. The V gene's germline CDR1 is SEHNR and CDR2 FQNEAQ (reference sequence). This CDR3 is built from 16 residues. Trimming cost V 5 bases and J 1 base; bases outside gene matches: 8. This CDR3 reads CASSTTQTSGTDTQYF. Here the CDR3 DNA reads TGTGCCAGCAGCACCACCCAGACTAGCGGCACAGATACGCAGTATTTT.

The rearrangement joins TRBV6-1 to TRBJ1-5; D is unclear. Per the germline V gene, CDR1 is MNHNS and CDR2 is SASEGT. The CDR3 covers 16 residues. The ends were cut back, 1 base at V and 0 bases at J, with 10 bases in the middle. The CDR3 loop reads CASSEDAAYSNQPQHF. As DNA, the CDR3 is TGTGCCAGCAGTGAAGATGCCGCGTATAGCAATCAGCCCCAGCATTTT.

This chain joins TRBV27 and TRBJ2-3; D is perhaps TRBD2 (5 bases). Germline CDR1 MNHEY, CDR2 SMNVEV (reference sequence). The V end lost 5 bases, the J end lost 6 bases, and 12 bases lay between the germline ends. The length of the CDR3 is 13 residues. The CDR3 protein is CASSPRLIDTQYF. The CDR3 DNA reads TGTGCCAGCAGTCCGCGACTAATCGATACGCAGTATTTT.

The rearrangement links TRBV6-1 to TRBJ1-2, with D maybe TRBD1 (6 bases). The V and J ends lost 6 bases and 7 bases respectively, with 15 bases between them. The CDR3 covers 13 residues. Germline V CDR1 and CDR2: MNHNS, SASEGT. CDR3: CASRITGMSGYTF. In DNA form, the CDR3 reads TGTGCCAGCAGGATTACAGGGATGAGTGGCTACACCTTC.

This clone was recorded once. The J gene is TRBJ2-7, the V gene TRBV2, with D perhaps TRBD2 (6 bases). Germline V gene data show CDR1 as SNHLY and CDR2 as FYNNEI. The ends were cut back, 7 bases at V and 2 bases at J, with 12 bases in the middle. The CDR3 is made up of 13 amino acids. The CDR3 DNA follows: TGTGCCAGCACGGGAGATACCCCCTACGAGCAGTACTTC. Translated: CASTGDTPYEQYF.